Listed below are T cell receptor beta chains from one sample, sequenced in a study of CD8+ T cells in alopecia areata. Generated by immunoSEQ multiplex PCR, the TCRdb table keeps only in-frame clones and is missing some. The sample carries roughly 150,000 clones, around half recorded once. The sample here was CD8+ T cells sorted from blood, taken at week 4, from a patient treated with tofacitinib. The receptors originated from a human donor with alopecia areata. The CDR3 runs from the conserved cysteine through the conserved F or W. A D gene is named only where the DNA matches it firmly. Clone size is given for some rows only: seen once, a few or many times, or a class if the clone is expanded.

j_gene | v_gene | d_gene | abundance | CDR3nt | CDR3aa
TRBJ1-4 | TRBV30 | . | . | TGTGCCTGGAGTTCAGCAACTAATGAAAAACTGTTTTTT | CAWSSATNEKLFF
TRBJ2-1 | TRBV27 | TRBD2 | . | TGTGCCAGCAGTTTAATAGCGGGGGGATCCTACAATGAGCAGCTCTTC | CASSLIAGGSYNEQLF
TRBJ2-1 | TRBV29-1 | . | . | TGCAGCGTTGGTTCCATACTGCACAATGAGCAGTTCTTC | CSVGSILHNEQFF
TRBJ2-7 | TRBV6-6 | . | few | TGTGCCAGCAGTTACTTCGGATCGAGCTCCTACGAGCAGTACTTC | CASSYFGSSSYEQYF
TRBJ2-1 | TRBV19 | TRBD1 | few | TGTGCCAGTAGTACAGCAGGGGGCGTCTACAATGAGCAGTTCTTC | CASSTAGGVYNEQFF
TRBJ1-5 | TRBV4-1 | . | . | TGCGCCAGCAGCCACCTCGATAGCAATCAGCCCCAGCATTTT | CASSHLDSNQPQHF
TRBJ2-5 | TRBV29-1 | TRBD2 | . | TGCAGCGTGGGGAGGGGAGAGACCCAGTACTTC | CSVGRGETQYF
TRBJ2-7 | TRBV7-9 | TRBD2 | . | TGTGCCAGCAGCCAAGATGCGACTAGCGGGGCCTACGAGCAGTACTTC | CASSQDATSGAYEQYF
TRBJ1-5 | TRBV27 | . | . | TGTGCCAGCAGTACCGGGGGTCAGCCCCAGCATTTT | CASSTGGQPQHF
TRBJ2-1 | TRBV10-3 | . | . | TGTGCCATCAGTGACGTCGGAAGAGCCTACAATGAGCAGTTCTTC | CAISDVGRAYNEQFF
TRBJ2-3 | TRBV7-9 | TRBD2 | . | TGTGCCAGCAGCGGCTCTCCAGGGACTAGCGGTGGTGGCACAGATACGCAGTATTTT | CASSGSPGTSGGGTDTQYF
TRBJ1-1 | TRBV5-1 | . | few | TGCGCCAGCAGCCTCGGCCAGCGCACTGAAGCTTTCTTT | CASSLGQRTEAFF
TRBJ2-1 | TRBV4-1 | . | few | TGCGCCAGCAGAGAGCTGGACAGCCAGTATGAGCAGTTCTTC | CASRELDSQYEQFF
TRBJ1-2 | TRBV5-6 | . | . | TGTGCCAGCAGCTATGATCAGGCTTCCGGCTACACCTTC | CASSYDQASGYTF